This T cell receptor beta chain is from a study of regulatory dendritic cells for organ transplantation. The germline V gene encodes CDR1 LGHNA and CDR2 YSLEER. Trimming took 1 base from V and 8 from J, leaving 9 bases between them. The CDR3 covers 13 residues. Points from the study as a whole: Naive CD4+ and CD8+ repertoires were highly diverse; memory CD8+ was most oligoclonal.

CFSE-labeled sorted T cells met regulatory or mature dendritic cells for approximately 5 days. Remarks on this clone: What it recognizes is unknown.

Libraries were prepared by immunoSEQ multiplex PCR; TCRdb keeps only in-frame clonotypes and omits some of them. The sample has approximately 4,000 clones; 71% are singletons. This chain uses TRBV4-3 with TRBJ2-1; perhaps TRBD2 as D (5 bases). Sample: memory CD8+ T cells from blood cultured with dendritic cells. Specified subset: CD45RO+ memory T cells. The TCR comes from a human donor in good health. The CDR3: CASSQVRGYEQFF. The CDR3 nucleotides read TGCGCCAGCAGCCAAGTGCGAGGGTATGAGCAGTTCTTC.